Below, one TCR beta chain is given with its context. Its antigen is undetermined. The data belong to a study of human T cells and chemical hapten exposure. Turning to the study itself: DPC 0.01% went on the upper back by patch test, with reading at 6 days.

Findings and limits, study-wide: Alopecia in all donors means immunity may differ from healthy individuals. Patch test score showed a positive correlation with PT1 expanded TCR counts.

CDR1 MDHEN and CDR2 SYDVKM come from the germline V gene. The CDR3 has 14 amino acids. V lost 5 bases, J lost 3 bases, and 2 bases stayed unmatched. TCRdb re-analysed the RACE reads in MiXCR, keeping a single row per CDR3 protein. The sample comprises 85,000 to 120,000 distinct CDR3 sequences, 9% to 15% of which are singletons, and about 1.6% rests with the top ten. Stated time point: pre-sensitization, week 0. The treatment is: therapeutic diphenylcyclopropenone sensitization with weekly scalp DPC. V is TRBV28 and J is TRBJ1-5, with 9 bases identical to TRBD1. This clonotype was obtained from a woman between 50 and 59 years old with alopecia areata. Some clones in this sample may be carry-over from other donors' samples. The specimen comprised whole blood, sampled in connection with sensitization to the hapten diphenylcyclopropenone (DPC). The CDR3 coding sequence is TGTGCCAGCAGTAGGACAGGGGACAATCAGCCCCAGCATTTT. Translating it yields CASSRTGDNQPQHF.